This T cell receptor beta chain was found in a study of blood T cell repertoires in COVID-19. V dropped 0 bases and J dropped 5 bases, with 11 bases sitting between them. This CDR3 has 14 residues. Germline-derived CDR1 and CDR2 are SGHRS and YFSETQ. TCRdb keeps only in-frame clones here, not all; method: immunoSEQ multiplex PCR. The table shows 95,000 to 150,000 clones, with more than 80% occurring only once. The source is a man aged 35 to 55 with acute or convalescent COVID-19. V usage is TRBV5-1 and J usage is TRBJ2-5; possible D gene TRBD2, 5 bases. The sample was peripheral blood. The DNA of the CDR3 is TGCGCCAGCAGCTTGGAAGGAGGCACGGAGACCCAGTACTTC. Its translation: CASSLEGGTETQYF.